The 28 T cell receptor beta chains below come from one sample, sequenced in a study of cytomegalovirus exposure and HLA in healthy donors. Data came from immunoSEQ multiplex PCR; TCRdb stores just in-frame clones and leaves some out. The sample gives over 150,000 clones, about 90% of which show up once; more than 3.5% is in the top ten. Sequences were obtained from PBMCs. These receptors were obtained from a man aged 18 to 29 in good health and CMV-seropositive.

The J gene is TRBJ2-1, the V gene TRBV6-4; 9 nucleotides match TRBD2. Germline V gene lookup returns CDR1 MRHNA and CDR2 SNTAGT. The CDR3 runs 15 residues. Unmatched junction bases numbered 6, after V lost 2 bases and J lost 7 bases. CDR3 sequence reads: CASSDLAGRDNEQFF. The CDR3 DNA follows: TGTGCCAGCAGTGACCTAGCGGGAAGGGATAATGAGCAGTTCTTC.

The J gene is TRBJ2-3, the V gene TRBV19, with 12 positions matching TRBD2. Germline-derived CDR1 and CDR2 are LNHDA and SQIVND (reference sequence). CDR3 length: 16 residues. V lost 4 bases to trimming and J lost 1 base; unmatched junction nucleotides: 3. CDR3 region: CASSTRLAGGTDTQYF. The CDR3 nucleotides read TGTGCCAGTAGTACTCGACTAGCGGGAGGCACAGATACGCAGTATTTT.

This chain links TRBV4-1 with TRBJ2-2; 8 nucleotides match TRBD2. Germline CDR1 reads MGHRA; CDR2 reads YSYEKL. V gave up 2 bases and J gave up 3 bases; unmatched junction bases: 5. This CDR3 comprises 16 residues. The CDR3 region is CASSQPSSGHTGELFF. The CDR3 DNA reads TGCGCCAGCAGCCAACCGTCTAGCGGGCACACCGGGGAGCTGTTTTTT.

This sequence joins TRBV27 and TRBJ2-3; weak D call: TRBD1 (6 bases). There are 14 residues in the CDR3. V was trimmed by 0 bases and J by 6 bases, leaving 10 bases between them. Germline CDR1 and CDR2: MNHEY and SMNVEV (reference sequence). The CDR3 is CASSLSGAADTQYF. In DNA form, the CDR3 reads TGTGCCAGCAGTTTATCGGGGGCAGCCGATACGCAGTATTTT.

The gene calls are TRBV7-3 and TRBJ1-2, with a weak D call TRBD1 (6 bases). V lost 1 base, J lost 7 bases, and 13 bases lay in between. Germline V gene lookup returns CDR1 SGHTA and CDR2 FQGTGA. The CDR3 consists of 14 residues. Here the CDR3 DNA reads TGTGCCAGCAGCTTAAATAGTCAGGGGAGTGGCTACACCTTC. It codes for CASSLNSQGSGYTF. Using reference TRBV7-3 and TRBJ1-2 for the parts outside the CDR3, the full variable domain is GAGVSQTPSNKVTEKGKYVELRCDPISGHTALYWYRQSLGQGPEFLIYFQGTGAADDSGLPNDRFFAVRPEGSVSTLKIQRTERGDSAVYLCASSLNSQGSGYTFGSGTRLTVV.

The genes are TRBV2 and TRBJ2-3, with 10 bases identical to TRBD1. V shed 4 bases, J shed 3 bases, and the junction held 4 bases outside the gene matches. The length of the CDR3 is 15 residues. Germline V gene sequence: CDR1 SNHLY, CDR2 FYNNEI. The CDR3 bases are TGTGCCAGCAGTGCGAGACAGGGGGCAACAGATACGCAGTATTTT. Translating gives CASSARQGATDTQYF.

V is TRBV11-2 and J is TRBJ2-1; 12 nucleotides agree with TRBD2. Trimming took 1 base from V and 8 from J; bases not matched to a gene: 6. This CDR3 comprises 16 residues. Germline V gene lookup returns CDR1 SGHAT and CDR2 FQNNGV. The CDR3 sequence: CASSLVLAGGPDEQFF. The CDR3 DNA reads TGTGCCAGCAGCTTAGTTCTAGCGGGAGGGCCAGATGAGCAGTTCTTC.

This chain links TRBV5-4 with TRBJ2-7; 7 positions agree with TRBD1. Germline CDR1 reads SGHNT; CDR2 reads YYREEE (reference sequence). With V trimmed by 2 bases and J by 5 bases, 4 bases remained unmatched. There are 13 residues in the CDR3. CDR3 amino acids: CASSFPGGDEQYF. The CDR3, as DNA: TGTGCCAGCAGCTTCCCAGGGGGTGACGAGCAGTACTTC.

The J gene is TRBJ2-6, the V gene TRBV15, with 7 bases lining up with TRBD1. The CDR3 consists of 18 residues. The V and J ends lost 0 bases and 2 bases, in that order; junction bases with no gene match: 7. Looked up from germline, CDR1 is LNHNV and CDR2 is YYDKDF (reference sequence). CDR3 coding DNA: TGTGCCACCAGCAGAGATTATGCAGGGGGTGCTGGGGCCAACGTCCTGACTTTC. This sequence encodes CATSRDYAGGAGANVLTF.

The chain employs TRBV9 and TRBJ2-7, with TRBD2 identical over 8 bases. Germline V gives CDR1 SGDLS, CDR2 YYNGEE. This CDR3 spans 14 amino acids. Trimming cost V 2 bases and J 2 bases; bases outside gene matches: 3. The CDR3 is CASSVGGGTYEQYF. The CDR3 coding sequence is TGTGCCAGCAGCGTCGGCGGGGGGACCTACGAGCAGTACTTC.

V and J are TRBV6-1 and TRBJ2-7; 9 nucleotides line up with TRBD1. With V trimmed by 7 bases and J by 4 bases, 8 bases remained unmatched. The CDR3 has 14 amino acids. Per the germline V gene, CDR1 is MNHNS and CDR2 is SASEGT. The CDR3 DNA follows: TGTGCCAGCAATTCCGGGACAGGGACTTACGAGCAGTACTTC. This codes for CASNSGTGTYEQYF.

V gene TRBV5-1 combines with J gene TRBJ2-7, with a weak D call TRBD2 (6 bases). The CDR3 loop spans 13 amino acids. CDR1 and CDR2 from the germline V gene are SGHRS and YFSETQ. V lost 0 bases and J 7 bases, leaving 11 bases between the germline ends. CDR3 in DNA: TGCGCCAGCAGCTTGGGGTCGGAGGGGGAGCAGTACTTC. It translates to CASSLGSEGEQYF. Combining the CDR3 with reference TRBV5-1 and TRBJ2-7 gives the whole variable domain KAGVTQTPRYLIKTRGQQVTLSCSPISGHRSVSWYQQTPGQGLQFLFEYFSETQRNKGNFPGRFSGRQFSNSRSEMNVSTLELGDSALYLCASSLGSEGEQYFGPGTRLTVT.

This clone showed up just once. V gene TRBV6-6 combines with J gene TRBJ2-7; TRBD1 might be the D (5 bases). Looked up from germline, CDR1 is MNHNY and CDR2 is SVGAGI (reference sequence). The CDR3 loop spans 15 amino acids. The V end lost 4 bases, the J end lost 5 bases, and 18 bases lay between the germline ends. The CDR3 DNA is TGTGCCAGCAGTTCCATGGGGCGGCTAGTCGACGAGCAGTACTTC. It specifies CASSSMGRLVDEQYF.

The genes are TRBV19 and TRBJ2-5; D uncertain. Germline V gene data show CDR1 as LNHDA and CDR2 as SQIVND (reference sequence). The V gene lost 4 bases and the J gene lost 0 bases, with 6 bases spanning the gap. The CDR3 loop spans 13 amino acids. The CDR3 loop reads CASSTQYQETQYF. CDR3 DNA sequence: TGTGCCAGTAGTACCCAGTACCAAGAGACCCAGTACTTC.

The CDR3 is CASSLGGRSTDTQYF. For the CDR3, the DNA is TGTGCCAGCAGCTTAGGGGGGCGTAGCACAGATACGCAGTATTTT. This chain connects TRBV11-2 to TRBJ2-3; maybe TRBD1 (6 bases). The CDR3 extends over 15 amino acids. The V and J ends lost 1 base and 0 bases respectively, with 8 bases between them. Germline loops: CDR1 SGHAT, CDR2 FQNNGV.

J is TRBJ2-7 and V is TRBV28, with 12 nucleotides matching TRBD1. V lost 6 bases to trimming and J lost 2 bases; unmatched junction nucleotides: 8. In germline, CDR1 is MDHEN, CDR2 SYDVKM. The CDR3 is 16 amino acids. Here the CDR3 reads CASRTAGQGATYEQYF. The CDR3 DNA reads TGTGCCAGCAGGACCGCGGGACAGGGGGCCACCTACGAGCAGTACTTC.

The chain carries TRBV7-8 and TRBJ2-2; 9 nucleotides match TRBD1. V trimming: 5 bases; J trimming: 6 bases; junction bases outside the gene matches: 7. Germline V CDR1 and CDR2: SGHVS, FQNEAQ. This CDR3 has 15 amino acids. In nucleotides, the CDR3 is TGTGCCAGCAGCCTGCGACAGGGGGATTCCGGGGAGCTGTTTTTT. This sequence encodes CASSLRQGDSGELFF.

The chain links TRBV9 to TRBJ2-7, with D perhaps TRBD2 (6 bases). The CDR3 is 12 residues long. CDR1 is SGDLS, CDR2 YYNGEE, per germline. Trimming took off 4 bases at V and 3 bases at J, with 8 bases between the two ends. The CDR3 loop is CASSSGDYEQYF. Here the CDR3 DNA reads TGTGCCAGCAGCTCGGGGGACTACGAGCAGTACTTC.

The chain couples TRBV7-8 to TRBJ2-7; 8 nucleotides line up with TRBD1. V lost 5 bases and J lost 2; bases outside the gene matches: 8. Germline V gene data show CDR1 as SGHVS and CDR2 as FQNEAQ. The CDR3 runs 15 residues. This CDR3 reads CASSPDGQGTYEQYF. CDR3 coding DNA: TGTGCCAGCAGCCCAGACGGACAGGGTACCTACGAGCAGTACTTC.

The chain joins TRBV7-2 to TRBJ1-4; D perhaps matches TRBD1 (5 bases). With 4 bases removed from V and 8 bases from J, the gap between germline ends came to 14 bases. The V gene's germline CDR1 is SGHTA and CDR2 FQGNSA. The CDR3 runs to 14 residues. Here the CDR3 reads CASSSGGGREKLFF. The DNA for the CDR3 is TGTGCCAGCAGCTCCGGGGGTGGTAGGGAAAAACTGTTTTTT. Together with reference TRBV7-2 and TRBJ1-4, the CDR3 gives the full variable domain: GAGVSQSPSNKVTEKGKDVELRCDPISGHTALYWYRQSLGQGLEFLIYFQGNSAPDKSGLPSDRFSAERTGGSVSTLTIQRTQQEDSAVYLCASSSGGGREKLFFGSGTQLSVL.

The rearrangement uses TRBV27 and TRBJ2-1; possibly TRBD2 for D (5 bases). Germline V gene data show CDR1 as MNHEY and CDR2 as SMNVEV (reference sequence). Trimming cost V 2 bases and J 5 bases, with 13 bases left between them. This CDR3 spans 15 amino acids. The CDR3 sequence: CASSLAALGNNEQFF. The CDR3 DNA follows: TGTGCCAGCAGTTTAGCCGCTCTCGGGAACAATGAGCAGTTCTTC.

This chain joins TRBV27 and TRBJ2-2; D might be TRBD2 (5 bases). The CDR3 runs to 14 residues. Germline CDR1 MNHEY, CDR2 SMNVEV (reference sequence). Trimming took off 4 bases at V and 1 base at J, with 7 bases between the two ends. The CDR3 region has the DNA TGTGCCAGCAGTTCTGGACTGAACACCGGGGAGCTGTTTTTT. Encoded protein: CASSSGLNTGELFF.

The rearrangement links TRBV27 to TRBJ1-5, with a tentative D call TRBD1 (6 bases). Germline CDR1 and CDR2: MNHEY and SMNVEV (reference sequence). V dropped 3 bases and J dropped 3 bases, with 9 bases sitting between them. This CDR3 has 14 residues. Written as DNA, the CDR3 is TGTGCCAGCAGTTTCAGGGGCACCAATCAGCCCCAGCATTTT. As protein: CASSFRGTNQPQHF.

J is TRBJ2-1 and V is TRBV5-1; 7 positions match TRBD1. Germline V gene sequence: CDR1 SGHRS, CDR2 YFSETQ. CDR3 length equals 14 residues. Trimming removed 7 bases from V and 6 bases from J; junction bases left unmatched: 10. Here the CDR3 reads CASGQGDRVNEQFF. DNA of the CDR3: TGCGCCAGCGGTCAGGGGGATCGGGTCAATGAGCAGTTCTTC.

The chain links TRBV2 to TRBJ2-7; TRBD2 matches 8 bases. From germline, CDR1 is SNHLY and CDR2 FYNNEI. V lost 11 bases, J lost 7 bases, and 16 bases stayed unmatched. The CDR3 extends over 14 amino acids. The chain's CDR3 is CASQRELAVAEQYF. The CDR3 coding sequence is TGTGCCTCCCAGCGGGAACTAGCGGTTGCTGAGCAGTACTTC.

This chain joins TRBV5-1 and TRBJ2-1, with 16 bases matching TRBD2. The ends lost 2 bases at V and 6 bases at J; junction bases unmatched: 11. Germline V gives CDR1 SGHRS, CDR2 YFSETQ. This CDR3 is 19 amino acids long. The CDR3 nucleotides are TGCGCCAGCAGCTTACAAGGGACTAGCGGGAGGGCGTTCCCCAATGAGCAGTTCTTC. Protein sequence: CASSLQGTSGRAFPNEQFF.

The gene calls are TRBV7-9 and TRBJ1-2; D gene ambiguous. The CDR3 loop spans 13 amino acids. Looked up from germline, CDR1 is SEHNR and CDR2 is FQNEAQ (reference sequence). V was trimmed by 5 bases and J by 6 bases, leaving 13 bases between them. The CDR3 protein is CASSASVSHGYTF. DNA for the CDR3: TGTGCCAGCAGCGCGAGCGTTTCCCATGGCTACACCTTC.

V is TRBV2 and J is TRBJ2-5; 7 bases map to TRBD1. CDR1 and CDR2 from the germline V gene are SNHLY and FYNNEI. The CDR3 contains 16 residues. Trimming at V came to 6 bases and at J to 3 bases, leaving 13 bases not matched to a gene. The DNA for the CDR3 is TGTGCCAGCAGCCCGGGCCGCGACAGGGTCGAAGAGACCCAGTACTTC. Translating gives CASSPGRDRVEETQYF.